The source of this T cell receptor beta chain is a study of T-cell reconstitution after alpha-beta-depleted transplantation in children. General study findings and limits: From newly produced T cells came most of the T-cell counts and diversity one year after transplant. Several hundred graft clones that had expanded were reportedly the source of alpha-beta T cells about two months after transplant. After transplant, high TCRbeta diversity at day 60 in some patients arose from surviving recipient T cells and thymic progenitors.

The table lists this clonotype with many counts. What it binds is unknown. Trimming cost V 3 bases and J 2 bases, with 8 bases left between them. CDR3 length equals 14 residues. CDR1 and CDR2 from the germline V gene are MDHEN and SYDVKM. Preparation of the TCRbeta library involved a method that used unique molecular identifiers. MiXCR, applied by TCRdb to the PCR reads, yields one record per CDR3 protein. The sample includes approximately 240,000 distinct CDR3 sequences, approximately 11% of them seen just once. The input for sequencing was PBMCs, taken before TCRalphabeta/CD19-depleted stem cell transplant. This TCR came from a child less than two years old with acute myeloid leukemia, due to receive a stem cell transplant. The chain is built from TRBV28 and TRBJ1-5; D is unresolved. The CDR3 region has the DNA TGTGCCAGCAGTTTCGAGAGGGGCAATCAGCCCCAGCATTTT. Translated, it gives CASSFERGNQPQHF.